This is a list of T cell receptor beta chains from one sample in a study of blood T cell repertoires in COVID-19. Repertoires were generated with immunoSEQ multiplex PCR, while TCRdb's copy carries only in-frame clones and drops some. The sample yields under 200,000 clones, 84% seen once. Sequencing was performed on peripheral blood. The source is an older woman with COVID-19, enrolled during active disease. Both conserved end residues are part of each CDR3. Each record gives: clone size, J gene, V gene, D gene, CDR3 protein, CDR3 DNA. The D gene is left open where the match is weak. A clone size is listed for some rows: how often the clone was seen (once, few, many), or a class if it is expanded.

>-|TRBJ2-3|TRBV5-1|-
CASSLVGTPTTDTQYF
TGCGCCAGCAGCTTGGTGGGGACTCCAACCACAGATACGCAGTATTTT
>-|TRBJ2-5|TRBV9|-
CASSSQETQYF
TGTGCCAGCAGCTCTCAAGAGACCCAGTACTTC
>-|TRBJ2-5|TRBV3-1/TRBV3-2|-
CASSQVGLRQETQYF
TGTGCCAGCAGCCAAGTCGGGTTACGCCAAGAGACCCAGTACTTC
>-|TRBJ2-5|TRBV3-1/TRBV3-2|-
CASSQVGRGETQYF
TGTGCCAGCAGCCAAGTAGGGAGGGGGGAGACCCAGTACTTC
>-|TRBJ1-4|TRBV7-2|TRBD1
CASSIKTGANEKLFF
TGTGCCAGCAGCATTAAGACAGGGGCTAATGAAAAACTGTTTTTT
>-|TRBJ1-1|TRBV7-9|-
CASSLPQSTEAFF
TGTGCCAGCAGCTTGCCTCAGTCAACTGAAGCTTTCTTT
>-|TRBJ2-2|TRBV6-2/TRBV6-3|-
CASSSGLSTGELFF
TGTGCCAGCAGTTCGGGACTCAGCACCGGGGAGCTGTTTTTT
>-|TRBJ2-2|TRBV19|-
CASRRSSGGANTGELFF
TGTGCCAGTAGACGCTCAAGTGGCGGAGCGAACACCGGGGAGCTGTTTTTT
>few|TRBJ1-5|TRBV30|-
CAWSPSVNQPQHF
TGTGCCTGGAGTCCGTCAGTCAATCAGCCCCAGCATTTT
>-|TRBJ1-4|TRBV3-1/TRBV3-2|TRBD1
CASSQETGGEKLFF
TGTGCCAGCAGCCAAGAGACAGGGGGAGAAAAACTGTTTTTT
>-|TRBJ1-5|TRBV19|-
CASSIVAQGNQPQHF
TGTGCCAGTAGTATAGTCGCACAGGGAAATCAGCCCCAGCATTTT
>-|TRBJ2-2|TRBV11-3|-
CASARARTGELFF
TGTGCCAGCGCGAGGGCGCGCACCGGGGAGCTGTTTTTT
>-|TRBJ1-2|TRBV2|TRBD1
CASSEGGRGYGYTF
TGTGCCAGCAGTGAAGGGGGCAGGGGGTATGGCTACACCTTC
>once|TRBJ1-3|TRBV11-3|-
CASSFDSSGNTIYF
TGTGCCAGCTCTTTCGACAGCTCTGGAAACACCATATATTTT
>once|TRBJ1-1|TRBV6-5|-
CASFRGATEAFF
TGTGCCAGCTTCAGGGGCGCGACTGAAGCTTTCTTT
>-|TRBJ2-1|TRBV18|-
CASSPVADSLYNEQFF
TGTGCCAGCTCACCAGTCGCGGACTCCTTATACAATGAGCAGTTCTTC
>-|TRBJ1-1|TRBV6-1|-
CAGGEAANTEAFF
TGTGCCGGCGGTGAGGCCGCGAACACTGAAGCTTTCTTT
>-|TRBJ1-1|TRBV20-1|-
CSASYRATEAFF
TGCAGTGCTAGTTACAGGGCCACTGAAGCTTTCTTT
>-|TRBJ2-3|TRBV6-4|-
CASSDSGDTQYF
TGTGCCAGCAGTGACTCCGGAGATACGCAGTATTTT
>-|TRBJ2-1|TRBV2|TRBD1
CASRERGQRNEQFF
TGTGCCAGCAGAGAGAGGGGGCAACGGAATGAGCAGTTCTTC
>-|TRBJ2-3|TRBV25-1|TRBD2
CASSPTGGRDTQYF
TGTGCCAGCAGTCCCACCGGGGGGAGAGATACGCAGTATTTT
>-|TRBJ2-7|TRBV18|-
CASSPRLEGGQQYF
TGTGCCAGCTCACCAAGACTAGAGGGAGGACAGCAGTACTTC
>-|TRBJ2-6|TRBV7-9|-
CASSAGQRANVLTF
TGTGCCAGCAGCGCCGGACAGAGGGCCAACGTCCTGACTTTC
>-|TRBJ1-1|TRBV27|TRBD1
CASSPTGWGTEAFF
TGTGCCAGCAGTCCGACAGGGTGGGGCACTGAAGCTTTCTTT
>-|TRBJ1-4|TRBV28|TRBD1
CASSFQGQMNEKLFF
TGTGCCAGCAGTTTTCAGGGACAGATGAATGAAAAACTGTTTTTT
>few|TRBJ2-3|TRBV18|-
CASSPPVESTDTQYF
TGTGCCAGCTCACCACCGGTCGAGAGCACAGATACGCAGTATTTT
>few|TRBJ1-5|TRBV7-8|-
CASSLMRLSLQPQHF
TGTGCCAGCAGCTTAATGAGACTCTCGCTCCAGCCCCAGCATTTT
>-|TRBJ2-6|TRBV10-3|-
CAISQQTSGANVLTF
TGTGCCATCAGTCAACAAACCTCTGGGGCCAACGTCCTGACTTTC
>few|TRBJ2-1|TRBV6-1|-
CASSERAGYNEQFF
TGTGCCAGCAGTGAACGGGCGGGCTACAATGAGCAGTTCTTC
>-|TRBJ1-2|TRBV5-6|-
CASSLGRGYGYTF
TGTGCCAGCAGCTTGGGGCGGGGGTATGGCTACACCTTC
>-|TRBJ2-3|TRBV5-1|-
CASGGTDTQYF
TGCGCCAGCGGCGGGACAGATACGCAGTATTTT